The present T cell receptor (beta chain) was sequenced within a study of regulatory T cells in long-lasting Graves disease. As for time point: newly diagnosed GD, antithyroid drugs for less than 3 months. PBMC-derived RNA was used for the TCR library. Around 9 milliliters of peripheral blood were drawn into EDTA tubes. This clonotype appeared many times. CDR1 and CDR2 from the germline V gene are SGHDN and FVKESK. This CDR3 has 14 amino acids. The V and J ends lost 4 bases and 6 bases respectively, with 15 bases between them. Both iRepertoire HTBI primers and Arm-PCR of CDR3 regions were used to build the TCR beta libraries. TCRdb processed the multiplex PCR reads anew with MiXCR; each CDR3 protein has one entry. Counted here are 250,000 to 300,000 distinct CDR3 sequences, 15% to 20% occurring once; the ten biggest clones make up less than 15%. This same sample was also taken into another study, of T cells in Graves' hyperthyroidism and ophthalmopathy. That source adds: HTBI primers drove first-round RT-PCR of the TCR CDR3.

The material sequenced was peripheral blood mononuclear cells (PBMCs), taken at new diagnosis, from a patient treated with antithyroid drugs. The source of this sequence is a woman in her twenties or thirties with Graves disease. This chain connects TRBV14 to TRBJ1-1; D may be TRBD1 (6 bases). Here the CDR3 DNA reads TGTGCCAGCAGCCCAGGGGCACGGGCCCCTGAAGCTTTCTTT. It specifies CASSPGARAPEAFF.